The source of this T cell receptor beta chain is a study of blood T cell repertoires in COVID-19. The CDR3 has 16 amino acids. The germline V gene has CDR1 SGHRS and CDR2 YFSETQ. The ends were cut back, 7 bases at V and 0 bases at J, with 19 bases in the middle. TCRdb's table, derived via immunoSEQ multiplex PCR, lists solely in-frame clones and lacks some. The repertoire holds 120,000 or so clones, with about 87% as singletons. The sequence was collected from a woman between 45 and 65 years old with acute or convalescent COVID-19. Specimen: peripheral blood. The chain links TRBV5-1 to TRBJ1-1; possible D gene TRBD1, 6 bases. The CDR3: CASCEGQPVMNTEAFF. DNA for the CDR3: TGCGCCAGCTGCGAAGGACAGCCTGTCATGAACACTGAAGCTTTCTTT.